This is a list of T cell receptor beta chains from one sample in a study of blood T cell repertoires in COVID-19. Sequenced by immunoSEQ multiplex PCR; TCRdb stores in-frame clones only, minus some. The data contain 150,000 to 200,000 clones, 80% to 90% of them singletons. The material sequenced was peripheral blood. These receptors all stem from a woman aged 18-35 years who had recovered from COVID-19. Each CDR3 is given with its conserved first and last residue. A D gene is named only where the DNA matches it firmly. A row's size may be missing; if present it is once, few, many or a size class.

V: TRBV6-4; D: TRBD1; J: TRBJ2-1; size: -; CDR3: CASSDLPGQGSNEQFF; DNA: TGTGCCAGCAGTGACCTTCCGGGACAGGGGTCTAATGAGCAGTTCTTC
V: TRBV5-1; D: -; J: TRBJ2-7; size: -; CDR3: CASSPQGFEQYF; DNA: TGCGCCAGCAGCCCTCAGGGTTTCGAGCAGTACTTC
V: TRBV19; D: -; J: TRBJ2-3; size: -; CDR3: CASRGGGTDTQYF; DNA: TGTGCCAGTAGAGGGGGGGGCACAGATACGCAGTATTTT
V: TRBV5-6; D: TRBD2; J: TRBJ2-5; size: -; CDR3: CASTIPLGLAGRETQYF; DNA: TGTGCCAGCACCATCCCCCTCGGACTAGCGGGAAGGGAGACCCAGTACTTC
V: TRBV9; D: -; J: TRBJ2-1; size: -; CDR3: CASSVDSGPDNEQFF; DNA: TGTGCCAGCAGCGTAGATTCAGGCCCCGACAATGAGCAGTTCTTC
V: TRBV5-6; D: TRBD2; J: TRBJ2-5; size: -; CDR3: CASSVSGGGETQYF; DNA: TGTGCCAGCAGCGTTAGCGGGGGGGGAGAGACCCAGTACTTC
V: TRBV4-3; D: TRBD1; J: TRBJ1-2; size: -; CDR3: CASSPTTGDIYGYTF; DNA: TGCGCCAGCAGCCCGACGACAGGGGACATCTATGGCTACACCTTC
V: TRBV7-3; D: -; J: TRBJ2-3; size: -; CDR3: CASSLAGSTDTQYF; DNA: TGTGCCAGCAGCCTCGCGGGGAGCACAGATACGCAGTATTTT
V: TRBV2; D: TRBD1; J: TRBJ2-1; size: once; CDR3: CASRLTGDNEQFF; DNA: TGTGCCAGCAGGTTGACAGGGGACAATGAGCAGTTCTTC
V: TRBV6-1; D: -; J: TRBJ1-5; size: -; CDR3: CASSERGNQPQHF; DNA: TGTGCCAGCAGTGAAAGGGGTAATCAGCCCCAGCATTTT
V: TRBV5-5; D: -; J: TRBJ2-1; size: -; CDR3: CASSLDPGNEQFF; DNA: TGTGCCAGCAGCTTGGACCCCGGGAATGAGCAGTTCTTC
V: TRBV4-1; D: -; J: TRBJ1-1; size: -; CDR3: CASSQVALAAVSTEAFF; DNA: TGCGCCAGCAGCCAAGTAGCCCTGGCAGCGGTGAGCACTGAAGCTTTCTTT
V: TRBV7-2; D: -; J: TRBJ1-6; size: -; CDR3: CASSEGGRTYNSPLHF; DNA: TGTGCCAGCAGCGAAGGGGGACGGACCTATAATTCACCCCTCCACTTT
V: TRBV7-2; D: -; J: TRBJ2-7; size: -; CDR3: CASSLAPGAIYEQYF; DNA: TGTGCCAGCAGCTTAGCGCCGGGAGCAATCTACGAGCAGTACTTC
V: TRBV5-6; D: TRBD1; J: TRBJ1-2; size: -; CDR3: CASSSAGGYGYTF; DNA: TGTGCCAGCAGCTCTGCAGGGGGTTATGGCTACACCTTC
V: TRBV5-4; D: -; J: TRBJ1-6; size: -; CDR3: CASSDRSSYNSPLHF; DNA: TGTGCCAGCAGCGACAGGAGCTCCTATAATTCACCCCTCCACTTT
V: TRBV5-1; D: TRBD2; J: TRBJ2-3; size: -; CDR3: CASSLSFWLAGSTDTQYF; DNA: TGCGCCAGCAGCTTGTCATTCTGGCTAGCGGGGAGCACAGATACGCAGTATTTT
V: TRBV5-1; D: TRBD1; J: TRBJ2-7; size: -; CDR3: CASSLAGTGWDEQYF; DNA: TGCGCCAGCAGCTTGGCCGGGACAGGGTGGGACGAGCAGTACTTC
V: TRBV6-5; D: TRBD1; J: TRBJ1-1; size: -; CDR3: CASRIGTGSITEAFF; DNA: TGTGCCAGCAGGATCGGGACAGGGAGTATCACTGAAGCTTTCTTT
V: TRBV12-3/TRBV12-4; D: -; J: TRBJ2-5; size: -; CDR3: CASRPGYEETQYF; DNA: TGTGCCAGCAGACCAGGGTACGAAGAGACCCAGTACTTC
V: TRBV6-5; D: -; J: TRBJ2-3; size: -; CDR3: CASSPVGRLTDTQYF; DNA: TGTGCCAGCAGCCCAGTGGGGCGGCTCACAGATACGCAGTATTTT
V: TRBV29-1; D: -; J: TRBJ2-6; size: -; CDR3: CSVRSNSGANVLTF; DNA: TGCAGCGTTCGTTCTAACTCTGGGGCCAACGTCCTGACTTTC
V: TRBV18; D: -; J: TRBJ2-7; size: -; CDR3: CASSPGTFFSEQYF; DNA: TGTGCCAGCTCACCAGGGACATTCTTCTCCGAGCAGTACTTC
V: TRBV7-2; D: -; J: TRBJ2-7; size: -; CDR3: CASSSRTNGGYEQYF; DNA: TGTGCCAGCAGCTCCCGGACTAACGGGGGTTACGAGCAGTACTTC
V: TRBV30; D: TRBD2; J: TRBJ2-3; size: -; CDR3: CAWTPGTSGREPDTQYF; DNA: TGTGCCTGGACCCCCGGGACTAGCGGGAGGGAACCAGATACGCAGTATTTT
V: TRBV5-1; D: TRBD1; J: TRBJ2-5; size: -; CDR3: CASKTLTGGQETQYF; DNA: TGCGCCAGCAAAACATTGACAGGGGGCCAAGAGACCCAGTACTTC
V: TRBV5-1; D: TRBD2; J: TRBJ2-1; size: -; CDR3: CASSMGLSNEQFF; DNA: TGCGCCAGCAGCATGGGACTAAGCAATGAGCAGTTCTTC
V: TRBV18; D: TRBD1; J: TRBJ2-3; size: once; CDR3: CASSLSRDRGTDTQYF; DNA: TGTGCCAGCTCACTATCCCGGGACAGGGGGACAGATACGCAGTATTTT
V: TRBV19; D: TRBD1; J: TRBJ1-1; size: -; CDR3: CASSTGTGVTEAFF; DNA: TGTGCCAGTAGCACCGGGACAGGGGTCACTGAAGCTTTCTTT
V: TRBV5-1; D: TRBD1; J: TRBJ1-1; size: few; CDR3: CASSLSGGASNTEAFF; DNA: TGCGCCAGCAGCTTGTCAGGGGGCGCATCGAACACTGAAGCTTTCTTT
V: TRBV6-2/TRBV6-3; D: TRBD2; J: TRBJ2-3; size: -; CDR3: CASSYPLALAVSTDTQYF; DNA: TGTGCCAGCAGTTATCCGCTAGCGCTAGCGGTTAGCACAGATACGCAGTATTTT
V: TRBV28; D: -; J: TRBJ2-6; size: -; CDR3: CASRRSGANVLTF; DNA: TGTGCCAGCAGGCGCTCTGGGGCCAACGTCCTGACTTTC
V: TRBV4-1; D: -; J: TRBJ1-4; size: -; CDR3: CASSQDPGATNEKLFF; DNA: TGCGCCAGCAGCCAAGATCCGGGGGCAACTAATGAAAAACTGTTTTTT
V: TRBV20-1; D: -; J: TRBJ1-2; size: -; CDR3: CSATRQAGYTF; DNA: TGCAGTGCTACTCGACAGGCCGGCTACACCTTC
V: TRBV2; D: -; J: TRBJ1-4; size: once; CDR3: CASTPVGPNEKLFF; DNA: TGTGCCAGCACCCCAGTTGGGCCTAATGAAAAACTGTTTTTT
V: TRBV12-5; D: TRBD1; J: TRBJ1-1; size: -; CDR3: CASGPPGTGETEAFF; DNA: TGTGCTAGTGGTCCGCCCGGGACAGGGGAGACTGAAGCTTTCTTT
V: TRBV27; D: -; J: TRBJ1-2; size: -; CDR3: CASSFGGGQSGYGYTF; DNA: TGTGCCAGCAGTTTTGGGGGCGGGCAGTCGGGTTATGGCTACACCTTC
V: TRBV5-6; D: TRBD2; J: TRBJ2-3; size: -; CDR3: CASSRGLAGRSDTQYF; DNA: TGTGCCAGCAGCCGGGGACTAGCGGGAAGATCAGATACGCAGTATTTT
V: TRBV6-5; D: -; J: TRBJ1-1; size: -; CDR3: CASSSSGEGGTEAFF; DNA: -
V: TRBV2; D: -; J: TRBJ2-7; size: -; CDR3: CASSDSLSYEQYF; DNA: TGTGCCAGCAGTGATAGTCTCTCCTACGAGCAGTACTTC
V: TRBV6-5; D: -; J: TRBJ1-1; size: -; CDR3: CASSYSGQLMNTEAFF; DNA: TGTGCCAGCAGTTACTCGGGCCAGCTCATGAACACTGAAGCTTTCTTT
V: TRBV9; D: -; J: TRBJ1-1; size: few; CDR3: CASSVDQGNTEAFF; DNA: TGTGCCAGCAGCGTAGATCAGGGAAACACTGAAGCTTTCTTT
V: TRBV9; D: TRBD2; J: TRBJ2-1; size: -; CDR3: CASSVSGPSYNEQFF; DNA: TGTGCCAGCAGCGTTAGCGGGCCCTCCTACAATGAGCAGTTCTTC
V: TRBV23-1; D: -; J: TRBJ2-5; size: -; CDR3: CASSPPGTRNICQETQYF; DNA: TGCGCCAGCAGTCCCCCGGGGACAAGGAATATCTGTCAAGAGACCCAGTACTTC
V: TRBV5-6; D: -; J: TRBJ1-1; size: -; CDR3: CASSLVTVLEAFF; DNA: TGTGCCAGCAGCTTGGTAACAGTACTTGAAGCTTTCTTT
V: TRBV27; D: -; J: TRBJ2-4; size: -; CDR3: CASSFGGAVNIQYF; DNA: TGTGCCAGCAGTTTTGGGGGGGCGGTAAACATTCAGTACTTC